This T cell receptor beta chain was sequenced during a study of T cells in Graves' hyperthyroidism and ophthalmopathy. Points from the study as a whole: Most clonotypes expanded in thyroid above 0.001 were likewise present in blood.

This clonotype was seen ten or more times. Its antigen is not identified. The CDR3 spans 13 residues. Deletions cut 5 bases from V and 3 bases from J, with 11 bases between. Calling Graves' hyperthyroidism stable meant ophthalmopathy did not progress within 18 months. Patients between 18 and 65 years old had hyperthyroidism, newly diagnosed and lasting under 2 months. The source material, RNA transcripts, was used to amplify TCR beta CDR3 regions. First-round RT-PCR targeting the TCR CDR3 was performed with the HTBI primer set. Each CDR3 protein is one row after TCRdb ran MiXCR on the multiplex PCR reads. The data show about 510,000 distinct CDR3 sequences, approximately 14% seen once.

The rearrangement uses TRBV12-3 or TRBV12-4 and TRBJ2-7; D is unclear. The clonotype comes from a woman in her forties with Graves' hyperthyroidism. Sequenced sample: blood. The CDR3 sequence: CASSTRGIYEQYF. The CDR3, as DNA: TGTGCCAGCAGTACTCGTGGGATCTACGAGCAGTACTTC.